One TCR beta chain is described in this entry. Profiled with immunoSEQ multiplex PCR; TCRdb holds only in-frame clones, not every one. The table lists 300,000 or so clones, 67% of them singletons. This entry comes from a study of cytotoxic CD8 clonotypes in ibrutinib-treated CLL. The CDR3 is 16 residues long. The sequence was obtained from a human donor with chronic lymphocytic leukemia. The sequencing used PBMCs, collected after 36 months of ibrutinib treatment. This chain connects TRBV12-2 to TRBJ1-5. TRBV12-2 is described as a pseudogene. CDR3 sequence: CASRLAEGGTNQPQHF. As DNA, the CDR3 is TGTGCAAGTCGCTTAGCCGAGGGCGGTACCAATCAGCCCCAGCATTTT.